The source of this T cell receptor beta chain is a study of T cell responses to AZD1222 COVID-19 vaccine. Findings of the study overall: Of the AZD1222 recipients, only 5 or 6 were seropositive at baseline.

Of note for this clone: The target antigen is unknown.

The trim removed 5 bases at V and 8 bases at J, leaving 5 bases unmatched. Germline CDR1 reads SGHTA; CDR2 reads FQGNSA. This CDR3 has 12 residues. Sequenced by immunoSEQ multiplex PCR; TCRdb stores in-frame clones only, minus some. The data contain roughly 33,000 clones, about 84% of them singletons. Sample: peripheral blood, taken 28 days after the second AZD1222 dose. The chain carries TRBV7-2 and TRBJ1-2; 7 bases agree with TRBD1. This receptor was obtained from an adult who received the AZD1222 COVID-19 vaccine. In DNA, the CDR3 is TGTGCCAGCAGCCCGACAGGGCAAGGCTACACCTTC. Protein sequence: CASSPTGQGYTF.